The TCR beta chain under discussion was sequenced for a study of blood T cell repertoires in COVID-19. Enrolled through a virtual design, the participants were between 18 and 89 years of age and came from about two dozen US areas. Participants' reported clinical history set cohort assignment. Cohort 3 recovered donors had two negative PCRs, clearance, or symptom resolution. Per the original methods: Reference gene primer amplification in the assay estimated nucleated cell counts. Generated by immunoSEQ multiplex PCR, the TCRdb table keeps only in-frame clones and is missing some. The V and J calls and the clone size are those of that table, but D and trimming were determined from the DNA. The data show over 300,000 clones, about 85% seen once. The CDR3 length is 12 residues. The V end was cut by 1 base, the J end by 9 bases, with 7 bases between. Looked up from germline, CDR1 is SEHNR and CDR2 is FQNEAQ (reference sequence).

The origin of this receptor is a woman between 25 and 40 years old who had recovered from COVID-19. The specimen was PBMCs or T cells enriched from blood (not recorded which). J is TRBJ2-1 and V is TRBV7-9; D is uncertain. The CDR3 region is CASSLGSREQFF. CDR3 DNA: TGTGCCAGCAGCTTAGGTAGTCGTGAGCAGTTCTTC.